These T cell receptor beta chains were read from a single sample in a study of CD8+ T cells in alopecia areata. Some clones are missing from TCRdb's copy, which holds only in-frame ones; the method was immunoSEQ multiplex PCR. The repertoire holds around 120,000 clones, around 58% seen once, with almost 30% in the top ten. This sample comprised CD8+ T cells sorted from blood, obtained at week 4, from a patient treated with tofacitinib. The receptors shown here come from a human donor with alopecia areata. Both conserved end residues are part of each CDR3. Fields, in order: CDR3 length, V gene, clone size, J gene, D gene, CDR3 DNA, CDR3 protein. The D gene is left open where the match is weak. Clone size is stated in some rows and not others, as once, few, many or a class when expanded.

length: 14
V: TRBV27
size: few
J: TRBJ2-3
D: NA
DNA: TGTGCCAGCAGTTGGAGGGGTAGCACAGATACGCAGTATTTT
CDR3: CASSWRGSTDTQYF

length: 13
V: TRBV29-1
size: NA
J: TRBJ2-5
D: NA
DNA: TGCAGCGTTGAAGGGCAGAATCAAGAGACCCAGTACTTC
CDR3: CSVEGQNQETQYF

length: 12
V: TRBV27
size: NA
J: TRBJ2-1
D: NA
DNA: TGTGCCAGCCGCAGAGTGTTAAATGAGCAGTTCTTC
CDR3: CASRRVLNEQFF

length: 13
V: TRBV13
size: NA
J: TRBJ2-3
D: NA
DNA: TGTGCCAGCTTAGCCTGGGGCACAGATACGCAGTATTTT
CDR3: CASLAWGTDTQYF

length: 14
V: TRBV29-1
size: few
J: TRBJ1-2
D: NA
DNA: TGCAGCGCGGGCGCTGGGGGGACCCACTATGGCTACACCTTC
CDR3: CSAGAGGTHYGYTF

length: 15
V: TRBV12-5
size: once
J: TRBJ1-4
D: TRBD1
DNA: TGTGCTAGTGGTTTAACAGGGGAGAGGAGGGAAAAACTGTTTTTT
CDR3: CASGLTGERREKLFF

length: 17
V: TRBV13
size: NA
J: TRBJ1-4
D: NA
DNA: TGTGCCAGCAGCTTTGGTGGCAGGGGTGGCCTTAATGAAAAACTGTTTTTT
CDR3: CASSFGGRGGLNEKLFF

length: 15
V: TRBV4-3
size: NA
J: TRBJ1-6
D: NA
DNA: TGCGCCAGCAGCCAAGATCGGCAGATGAATTCACCCCTCCACTTT
CDR3: CASSQDRQMNSPLHF

length: 14
V: TRBV7-9
size: NA
J: TRBJ2-1
D: TRBD1
DNA: TGTGCCAGCAGCCACGGGACAGCCAACAATGAGCAGTTCTTC
CDR3: CASSHGTANNEQFF

length: 13
V: TRBV5-1
size: NA
J: TRBJ1-5
D: NA
DNA: TGCGCCAGCAGCTTCCTCGGGGATCAGCCCCAGCATTTT
CDR3: CASSFLGDQPQHF

length: 16
V: TRBV13
size: NA
J: TRBJ1-2
D: NA
DNA: TGTGCCAGCAGCTTAGGCACTGGACCGAACAACTATGGCTACACCTTC
CDR3: CASSLGTGPNNYGYTF

length: 14
V: TRBV6-5
size: NA
J: TRBJ1-2
D: NA
DNA: TGTGCCAGCAGTTACCCCGGGACCACTGGGGGCTACACCTTC
CDR3: CASSYPGTTGGYTF

length: 14
V: TRBV27
size: NA
J: TRBJ2-3
D: TRBD1
DNA: TGTGCCAGCAGTCCGGGACAGGGGATAGATACGCAGTATTTT
CDR3: CASSPGQGIDTQYF

length: 12
V: TRBV7-9
size: few
J: TRBJ1-2
D: NA
DNA: TGTGCCAGCAGCTTAGGGACCTATGGCTACACCTTC
CDR3: CASSLGTYGYTF

length: 15
V: TRBV27
size: NA
J: TRBJ1-5
D: TRBD1
DNA: TGTGCCAGCAGTCCCCTGACAGGGGTTGGTCAGCCCCAGCATTTT
CDR3: CASSPLTGVGQPQHF

length: 15
V: TRBV29-1
size: NA
J: TRBJ2-7
D: NA
DNA: TGCAGCGTTGAAGTAAGTCGGACAGAAAGCTACGAGCAGTACTTC
CDR3: CSVEVSRTESYEQYF

length: 10
V: TRBV20-1
size: once
J: TRBJ1-5
D: NA
DNA: TGCAGTGCTAGGGACCGGGACGAGCATTTT
CDR3: CSARDRDEHF

length: 12
V: TRBV29-1
size: NA
J: TRBJ2-7
D: NA
DNA: TGCAGCGTCCTGACAGGCCCCTACGAGCAGTACTTC
CDR3: CSVLTGPYEQYF

length: 14
V: TRBV29-1
size: NA
J: TRBJ2-5
D: NA
DNA: TGCAGCGTTGAACCAATAGTAGTCCAAGAGACCCAGTACTTC
CDR3: CSVEPIVVQETQYF

length: 11
V: TRBV7-9
size: NA
J: TRBJ1-2
D: NA
DNA: TGTGCCAGCAGCTATACGGATGGCTACACCTTC
CDR3: CASSYTDGYTF

length: 14
V: TRBV29-1
size: NA
J: TRBJ1-2
D: NA
DNA: TGCAGCGTTGCTCTACAGGAGCTGAACTATGGCTACACCTTC
CDR3: CSVALQELNYGYTF

length: 12
V: TRBV30
size: NA
J: TRBJ1-1
D: NA
DNA: TGTGCCTGGAGGGAAGGGTACACTGAAGCTTTCTTT
CDR3: CAWREGYTEAFF

length: 14
V: TRBV7-6
size: NA
J: TRBJ1-1
D: NA
DNA: TGTGCCAGCAGCCCGTCGGGGGAGTACACTGAAGCTTTCTTT
CDR3: CASSPSGEYTEAFF

length: 14
V: TRBV5-6
size: once
J: TRBJ1-6
D: NA
DNA: TGTGCCAGCAGCTTGGAAACAGCCCGGACAGTTCTCCACTTT
CDR3: CASSLETARTVLHF

length: 11
V: TRBV5-1
size: few
J: TRBJ2-7
D: NA
DNA: TGCGCCAGCAGCTTGTCTAACGAGCAGTACTTC
CDR3: CASSLSNEQYF

length: 14
V: TRBV7-8
size: NA
J: TRBJ1-1
D: NA
DNA: TGTGCCAGCAGCTCCCCGGACCATAACACTGAAGCTTTCTTT
CDR3: CASSSPDHNTEAFF

length: 13
V: TRBV5-1
size: NA
J: TRBJ1-5
D: NA
DNA: TGCGCCAGCAGCCGGACCCCCGGGCAGCCCCAGCATTTT
CDR3: CASSRTPGQPQHF

length: 15
V: TRBV2
size: NA
J: TRBJ1-5
D: NA
DNA: TGTGCCAGCCTTTTAAGCTCCGTCCAAAATCAGCCCCAGCATTTT
CDR3: CASLLSSVQNQPQHF

length: 12
V: TRBV30
size: NA
J: TRBJ1-4
D: NA
DNA: TGTGCCTGGAGCCCCATACTGGGGGCAACGTTTTTT
CDR3: CAWSPILGATFF

length: 15
V: TRBV29-1
size: once
J: TRBJ2-1
D: NA
DNA: TGCAGCGTCCTCCTAATCTCCGGGGGCTACAATGAGCAGTTCTTC
CDR3: CSVLLISGGYNEQFF

length: 11
V: TRBV30
size: few
J: TRBJ2-5
D: NA
DNA: TGTGCCTGGAAAGGCGAAGAGACCCAGTACTTC
CDR3: CAWKGEETQYF

length: 15
V: TRBV15
size: NA
J: TRBJ2-7
D: NA
DNA: TGTGCCACCAGCAGAGAAGGGGGAGAGAACTACGAGCAGTACTTC
CDR3: CATSREGGENYEQYF

length: 16
V: TRBV9
size: NA
J: TRBJ1-2
D: TRBD1
DNA: TGTGCCAGCAGCGGGACGGACAGGGGGCTTTCTTATGGCTACACCTTC
CDR3: CASSGTDRGLSYGYTF

length: 12
V: TRBV29-1
size: NA
J: TRBJ2-7
D: NA
DNA: TGCAGCGTTCTTGTTCAGGGGTACGAGCAGTACTTC
CDR3: CSVLVQGYEQYF

length: 13
V: TRBV10-3
size: few
J: TRBJ2-5
D: NA
DNA: TGTGCCATCAGTGAGGCCGGCCAAGAGACCCAGTACTTC
CDR3: CAISEAGQETQYF

length: 12
V: TRBV27
size: NA
J: TRBJ2-1
D: TRBD1
DNA: TGTGCCAGCACCTCACAGGGGAATGAGCAGTTCTTC
CDR3: CASTSQGNEQFF

length: 11
V: TRBV29-1
size: NA
J: TRBJ2-1
D: NA
DNA: TGCAGCGTTGTTCGCGGCAATGAGCAGTTCTTC
CDR3: CSVVRGNEQFF

length: 17
V: TRBV30
size: few
J: TRBJ2-3
D: TRBD2
DNA: TGTGCCTGGGCAAGCGGGGGGGGCAGAGTGGACACAGATACGCAGTATTTT
CDR3: CAWASGGGRVDTDTQYF

length: 18
V: TRBV6-1
size: NA
J: TRBJ2-5
D: TRBD1
DNA: TGTGCCAGCAGTGAACTAAAGTGGTTCGGGACAGGGGAAGAGACCCAGTACTTC
CDR3: CASSELKWFGTGEETQYF

length: 12
V: TRBV2
size: NA
J: TRBJ1-2
D: NA
DNA: TGTGCCAGCACGGGGCCGATCTATGGCTACACCTTC
CDR3: CASTGPIYGYTF

length: 15
V: TRBV7-2
size: NA
J: TRBJ2-2
D: NA
DNA: TGTGCCAGCAGCTTAGCCCCGAGGAACACCGGGGAGCTGTTTTTT
CDR3: CASSLAPRNTGELFF

length: 14
V: TRBV5-4
size: NA
J: TRBJ1-1
D: NA
DNA: TGTGCCAGCAGCTTGAGACGGGAGGACACTGAAGCTTTCTTT
CDR3: CASSLRREDTEAFF

length: 14
V: TRBV29-1
size: NA
J: TRBJ2-7
D: TRBD2
DNA: TGCAGCGTTGACTTCATGGACTGGGGGGGCGAGCAGTACTTC
CDR3: CSVDFMDWGGEQYF

length: 19
V: TRBV9
size: NA
J: TRBJ2-3
D: NA
DNA: TGTGCCAGCAGCGTAAAAGGCCACGGGACTCAGGACGGGTCAGATACGCAGTATTTT
CDR3: CASSVKGHGTQDGSDTQYF

length: 12
V: TRBV30
size: NA
J: TRBJ2-4
D: NA
DNA: TGTGCCTGGAGTGGGGGCACTCACATTCAGTACTTC
CDR3: CAWSGGTHIQYF

length: 14
V: TRBV15
size: NA
J: TRBJ1-1
D: NA
DNA: TGTGCCACCAGCACCGGACCCGAGAACACTGAAGCTTTCTTT
CDR3: CATSTGPENTEAFF

length: 17
V: TRBV28
size: NA
J: TRBJ1-2
D: TRBD1
DNA: TGTGCCAGCAGTTTGAGTCATCGGGACAGGTTTGGCTATGGCTACACCTTC
CDR3: CASSLSHRDRFGYGYTF

length: 12
V: TRBV29-1
size: NA
J: TRBJ1-1
D: NA
DNA: TGCAGCGTTGAGGCGGGGAGCCCTGAAGCTTTCTTT
CDR3: CSVEAGSPEAFF

length: 15
V: TRBV6-5
size: NA
J: TRBJ1-1
D: NA
DNA: TGTGCCAGCAGTGGATCACCGGGGGGGAACACTGAAGCTTTCTTT
CDR3: CASSGSPGGNTEAFF

length: 16
V: TRBV6-6
size: few
J: TRBJ2-5
D: TRBD2
DNA: TGTGCCAGCAGACTCGGGACTAGCGGGACCCTAGAGACCCAGTACTTC
CDR3: CASRLGTSGTLETQYF

length: 14
V: TRBV7-9
size: NA
J: TRBJ1-1
D: NA
DNA: TGTGCCAGCAGCCCCAGTGAGGGGTACACTGAAGCTTTCTTT
CDR3: CASSPSEGYTEAFF

length: 14
V: TRBV19
size: NA
J: TRBJ1-1
D: NA
DNA: TGTGCCAGTAGCCCCCACAGAGCGAACACTGAAGCTTTCTTT
CDR3: CASSPHRANTEAFF

length: 12
V: TRBV30
size: NA
J: TRBJ2-7
D: NA
DNA: TGTGCCTGGAGTGAGGGTACCTACGAGCAGTACTTC
CDR3: CAWSEGTYEQYF

length: 12
V: TRBV7-9
size: NA
J: TRBJ2-5
D: TRBD2
DNA: TGTGCCAGCAGCTTACTAGCGGAGTCCCAGTACTTC
CDR3: CASSLLAESQYF

length: 16
V: TRBV30
size: NA
J: TRBJ2-1
D: NA
DNA: TGTGCCTGGAGCGGACAAGCAGGGTCGCGCTACAATGAGCAGTTCTTC
CDR3: CAWSGQAGSRYNEQFF

length: 15
V: TRBV7-8
size: NA
J: TRBJ2-3
D: TRBD1
DNA: TGTGCCAGCAGCTTGGGGACAGGGGTTGCAGATACGCAGTATTTT
CDR3: CASSLGTGVADTQYF

length: 12
V: TRBV2
size: few
J: TRBJ2-2
D: NA
DNA: TGTGCCAGCCAAGCAGCTACCGGGGAGCTGTTTTTT
CDR3: CASQAATGELFF

length: 15
V: TRBV30
size: NA
J: TRBJ1-1
D: TRBD1
DNA: TGTGCCTGGAGTTCCGGGACAGGGGGGAACACTGAAGCTTTCTTT
CDR3: CAWSSGTGGNTEAFF

length: 12
V: TRBV9
size: NA
J: TRBJ1-1
D: NA
DNA: TGTGCCAGCAGCGTAGGATCTCGCGGAGCTTTCTTT
CDR3: CASSVGSRGAFF

length: 14
V: TRBV5-1
size: few
J: TRBJ2-1
D: NA
DNA: TGCGCCAGCAGCTTGTCGACCGGATACAATGAGCAGTTCTTC
CDR3: CASSLSTGYNEQFF